Given below is one T cell receptor beta chain in context. Antigen specificity is unknown. The data are from a study of beta chain features in type 1 diabetes. Study-level information: Investigators examined 107,917,701 sorted cells across all samples.

Reverse transcription of all isolated RNA meant that expressed TCRB transcripts were sequenced. The table came from immunoSEQ multiplex PCR; TCRdb's copy has only in-frame clones and leaves some out. This repertoire shows roughly 300,000 clones, more than 13% found once; its top ten account for about 0.016%. This CDR3 is built from 13 residues. Trimming pared 3 bases from V and 12 bases from J, leaving 14 bases between. Germline V gives CDR1 MRHNA, CDR2 SNTAGT. CD4+ cells of the naive, central memory, regulatory and stem cell-like memory types were sorted via CD45RO/CCR7/CD25/CD127/CD95/CD27. The study's findings and limits: Among all four CD4+ subsets, Type 1 diabetes patients had TCRB CDR3s that were moderately but significantly shorter. No resolution was reached here on whether HLA type influences TCRB rearrangement. Shorter templates might be favored by PCR, equally in patients and controls.

This clonotype was sampled from a man aged 25 to 40 with type 1 diabetes. The rearrangement links TRBV6-4 to TRBJ2-2, with a weak D call TRBD1 (6 bases). Sequencing input: naive CD4+ T cells from blood. In DNA form, the CDR3 reads TGTGCCAGCAGTGAAGTCAGTCAGGGGAAGCTGTTTTTT. Protein product: CASSEVSQGKLFF.